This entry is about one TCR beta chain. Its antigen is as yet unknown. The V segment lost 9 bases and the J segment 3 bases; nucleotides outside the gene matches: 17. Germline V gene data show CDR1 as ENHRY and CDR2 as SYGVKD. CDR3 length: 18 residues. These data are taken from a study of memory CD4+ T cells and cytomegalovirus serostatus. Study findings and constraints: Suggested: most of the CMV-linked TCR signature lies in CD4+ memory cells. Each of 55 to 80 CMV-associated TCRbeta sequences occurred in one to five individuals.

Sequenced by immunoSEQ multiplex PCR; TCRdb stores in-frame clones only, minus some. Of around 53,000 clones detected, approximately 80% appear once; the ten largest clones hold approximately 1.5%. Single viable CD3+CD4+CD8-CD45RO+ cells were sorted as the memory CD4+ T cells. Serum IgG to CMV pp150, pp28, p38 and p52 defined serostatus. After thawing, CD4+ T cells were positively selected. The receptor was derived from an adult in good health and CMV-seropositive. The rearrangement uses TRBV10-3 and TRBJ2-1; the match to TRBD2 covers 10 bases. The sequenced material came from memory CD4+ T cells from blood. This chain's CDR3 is CAMGGANRLAGNYNEQFF. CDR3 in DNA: TGTGCCATGGGGGGGGCAAATCGACTAGCGGGTAACTACAATGAGCAGTTCTTC.